The rows below give T cell receptor beta chains drawn from one sample of a study of blood T cell repertoires in COVID-19. TCRdb's copy holds only in-frame clones and misses some; the assay was immunoSEQ multiplex PCR. The sample has nearly 50,000 clones, about 86% seen once. Sequencing input: peripheral blood. The source is a man in his forties with active COVID-19. CDR3s include the opening cysteine and the closing phenylalanine or tryptophan. Each record gives: D gene, J gene, V gene, clone size, CDR3 DNA, CDR3 protein. The D gene is left open where the match is weak. Size values are once, few and many counts, or a class for expanded clones, and some rows have none.

>NA|TRBJ1-1|TRBV5-1|NA
TGCGCCAGCAGCTGGCGGGGGGGCGAGGGCACTGAAGCTTTCTTT
CASSWRGGEGTEAFF
>TRBD1|TRBJ1-2|TRBV6-2/TRBV6-3|few
TGTGCCAGCAGTTACCGGGACAGGGGCCTTGGTGGCTACACCTTC
CASSYRDRGLGGYTF
>TRBD2|TRBJ2-1|TRBV5-1|NA
TGCGCCAGCAGCTTGGTTCCTAGCGGAAGCTCCTACAATGAGCAGTTCTTC
CASSLVPSGSSYNEQFF
>NA|TRBJ2-7|TRBV27|NA
TGTGCCAGCAGCCTCCGTACAGGGTCCTACGAGCAGTACTTC
CASSLRTGSYEQYF
>NA|TRBJ1-5|TRBV28|NA
TGTGCCAGCAGTCCCCCAAGGGGGCCCCAGCATTTT
CASSPPRGPQHF
>TRBD2|TRBJ2-1|TRBV28|once
TGTGCCAGCAGTTTAAGGAGACTAGCGGGAGATGAGCAGTTCTTC
CASSLRRLAGDEQFF
>NA|TRBJ1-5|TRBV6-1|NA
TGTGCCAGCAGTGACGGCGGATATAGCAATCAGCCCCAGCATTTT
CASSDGGYSNQPQHF
>TRBD1|TRBJ1-6|TRBV28|NA
TGTGCCAGCAGTCCCCCCACAGGGGTAAATTCACCCCTCCACTTT
CASSPPTGVNSPLHF
>TRBD1|TRBJ1-2|TRBV30|NA
TGTGCCTGGACGGGACAGGGGGCCGATGGCTACACCTTC
CAWTGQGADGYTF
>TRBD2|TRBJ2-3|TRBV5-1|NA
TGCGCCAGCAGCTCCCAGGGACTAAGCACAGATACGCAGTATTTT
CASSSQGLSTDTQYF
>TRBD2|TRBJ2-1|TRBV10-3|NA
TGTGCCATCAGTGAGGCTAGCGGCAGGGACAATGAGCAGTTCTTC
CAISEASGRDNEQFF
>NA|TRBJ1-2|TRBV30|NA
TGTGCCTGGAGACAGGGAAACTATGGCTACACCTTC
CAWRQGNYGYTF
>NA|TRBJ2-7|TRBV12-3/TRBV12-4|NA
TGTGCCAGCAGTCCCGACATCTACGAGCAGTACTTC
CASSPDIYEQYF
>NA|TRBJ2-1|TRBV6-5|NA
TGTGCCAGCAGTTACGGCGCGGGGAGCTCCTACAATGAGCAGTTCTTC
CASSYGAGSSYNEQFF
>NA|TRBJ2-1|TRBV23-1|NA
TGCGCCAGCAGTCCCATTTGGAGCTCCTACAATGAGCAGTTCTTC
CASSPIWSSYNEQFF
>TRBD2|TRBJ2-1|TRBV19|NA
TGTGCCAGTAGTACCGCTAGCGGTCCTCTCCCGGAGCAGTTCTTC
CASSTASGPLPEQFF
>NA|TRBJ1-2|TRBV5-4|NA
TGTGCCAGCAGCTTGACCCGATTACAGGGATACTATGGCTACACCTTC
CASSLTRLQGYYGYTF
>NA|TRBJ2-7|TRBV30|NA
TGTGCCTGGGGATCTATGTACGAGCAGTACTTC
CAWGSMYEQYF
>TRBD1|TRBJ1-3|TRBV6-7|NA
TGTGCCAGCAGCTGGGGGACAGGGCACTCTGGAAACACCATATATTTT
CASSWGTGHSGNTIYF
>NA|TRBJ2-1|TRBV27|NA
TGTGCCAGCAGTTACGGCGGGACCATAACCTTGTGGGGCAATGAGCAGTTCTTC
CASSYGGTITLWGNEQFF
>TRBD2|TRBJ2-2|TRBV2|NA
TGTGCCAGCAGTGTCCTAGCGGGGGACACCGGGGAGCTGTTTTTT
CASSVLAGDTGELFF
>NA|TRBJ2-1|TRBV5-1|NA
TGCGCCAGCAGCTTAGAGGCGGAGGCCTACAATGAGCAGTTCTTC
CASSLEAEAYNEQFF
>TRBD2|TRBJ2-7|TRBV29-1|once
TGCAGCGTTCTTACTAGCGGGGCCTACGAGCAGTACTTC
CSVLTSGAYEQYF
>TRBD1|TRBJ1-6|TRBV5-1|NA
TGCGCCAGCAGCTTATGGGAAACCGGGACAGGAGACTATAATTCACCCCTCCACTTT
CASSLWETGTGDYNSPLHF
>TRBD1|TRBJ1-6|TRBV6-1|NA
TGTGCCAGCAGTGACCGACAGGGGGTCCATTCACCCCTCCACTTT
CASSDRQGVHSPLHF
>NA|TRBJ1-1|TRBV5-1|NA
TGCGCCAGCAGCCTGGGAGACAGAATGGCCACTGAAGCTTTCTTT
CASSLGDRMATEAFF
>TRBD1|TRBJ1-1|TRBV28|NA
TGTGCCAGCAGCCTGACAGGGGACGGGAACACTGAAGCTTTCTTT
CASSLTGDGNTEAFF
>NA|TRBJ2-7|TRBV4-1|NA
TGCGCCAGCAGCCCCTCTCTTGCAGGGACCTACGAGCAGTACTTC
CASSPSLAGTYEQYF
>TRBD1|TRBJ1-1|TRBV6-4|NA
TGTGCCAGCAGTCGGGACAGGGGGACTGAAGCTTTCTTT
CASSRDRGTEAFF
>NA|TRBJ1-4|TRBV19|NA
TGTGCCAGTAGTATCTTACAGGGACCGAATGAAAAACTGTTTTTT
CASSILQGPNEKLFF
>NA|TRBJ2-2|TRBV18|NA
TGTGCCAGCTCCCCCAGCCGGGGGGCCGACACCGGGGAGCTGTTTTTT
CASSPSRGADTGELFF
>NA|TRBJ1-1|TRBV28|NA
TGTGCCAGCACCACGACAGCCGACACTGAAGCTTTCTTT
CASTTTADTEAFF
>TRBD2|TRBJ2-5|TRBV5-4|NA
TGTGCCAGCGGAGTTAGCGGGAGGGCCCAAGAGACCCAGTACTTC
CASGVSGRAQETQYF
>NA|TRBJ2-7|TRBV7-6|many
TGTGCCAGCAGCACCTCACAGGGCTCCGAGCAGTACTTC
CASSTSQGSEQYF
>TRBD2|TRBJ2-3|TRBV30|NA
TGTGCCTGGAGTGAAACGGGAGGGTCGGGGGATACGCAGTATTTT
CAWSETGGSGDTQYF
>TRBD2|TRBJ2-1|TRBV11-3|NA
TGTGCCAGCAGCTTAGGAAGCGGGAGGGGCTATGAGCAGTTCTTC
CASSLGSGRGYEQFF
>NA|TRBJ1-2|TRBV6-5|once
TGTGCCAGCAGCCGGGACTCTCGTACGAGCTATGGCTACACCTTC
CASSRDSRTSYGYTF
>TRBD1|TRBJ2-5|TRBV29-1|NA
TGCAGCGTGAAGGACAGGGGGCGTCAAGAGACCCAGTACTTC
CSVKDRGRQETQYF
>TRBD2|TRBJ2-1|TRBV29-1|NA
TGCAGCGTTGAAGCTAGCGGGAGTGGAAATGAGCAGTTCTTC
CSVEASGSGNEQFF
>TRBD2|TRBJ2-7|TRBV15|NA
TGTGCCACCAGCAGAGATAGGTTTCCTAGCGGGAGGGTATCCTACGAGCAGTACTTC
CATSRDRFPSGRVSYEQYF